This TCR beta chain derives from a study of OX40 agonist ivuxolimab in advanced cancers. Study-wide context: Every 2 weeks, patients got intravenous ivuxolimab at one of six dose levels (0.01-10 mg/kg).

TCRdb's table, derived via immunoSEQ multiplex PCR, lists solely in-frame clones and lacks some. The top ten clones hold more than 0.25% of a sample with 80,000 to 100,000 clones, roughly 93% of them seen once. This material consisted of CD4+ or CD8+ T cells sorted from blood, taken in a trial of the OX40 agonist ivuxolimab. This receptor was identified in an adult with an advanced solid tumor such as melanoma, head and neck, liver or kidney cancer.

The DNA for the CDR3 is TGTGCCAGCAGCACAAGAGGGGGGGGAGGGCCGGGTCAAGAGACCCAGTACTTC. Its protein is CASSTRGGGGPGQETQYF. The chain has TRBV4-2 and TRBJ2-5; a weak D match, TRBD2 (7 bases). The V end was cut by 5 bases, the J end by 2 bases, with 24 bases between. Looked up from germline, CDR1 is LGHNA and CDR2 is YNFKEQ. The CDR3 length is 18 residues.